This T cell receptor beta chain is drawn from a study of OX40 agonist ivuxolimab in advanced cancers. On the study more broadly: Averaging 60 years in age, with a range of 23 to 79, the cohort was approximately 87% male.

Produced via immunoSEQ multiplex PCR; TCRdb's table is partial and in-frame only. The sample shows more than 80,000 clones, approximately 84% of them seen only once. This clone was detected only once. Its antigen remains unidentified. Points from the study as a whole: The average count of expanded clones was higher among CD8+ T cells than among CD4+.

Germline trimming cut 2 bases from V and 1 base from J; bases unmatched to any gene: 2. Germline V CDR1 and CDR2: SGHAT, FQNNGV. CDR3 size: 15 residues. The chain couples TRBV11-2 to TRBJ1-1, with 9 nucleotides matching TRBD1. The sequence came from an adult with an advanced solid tumor such as melanoma, head and neck, liver or kidney cancer. The material sequenced was CD4+ or CD8+ T cells sorted from blood, taken in a trial of the OX40 agonist ivuxolimab. CDR3 DNA: TGTGCCAGCAGCTTAAGGACAGGGGCGAACACTGAAGCTTTCTTT. Amino acid sequence: CASSLRTGANTEAFF.